This entry lists 28 T cell receptor beta chains sequenced from one sample in a study of blood T cell repertoires in COVID-19. Produced via immunoSEQ multiplex PCR; TCRdb's table is partial and in-frame only. The sample lists 200,000 to 250,000 clones, approximately 82% seen once, with around 2.6% in the top ten. Input material: peripheral blood. The source is a woman aged 70 to 79 with active or convalescent COVID-19.

This chain uses TRBV11-3 with TRBJ2-2; 15 nucleotides align to TRBD2. The germline CDR1 and CDR2 sequences are SGHNT and YENEEA. V was clipped by 5 bases and J by 5 bases; unmatched bases: 6. The CDR3 has 17 residues. The CDR3 is CASSPGLAGGGTGELFF. CDR3 coding DNA: TGTGCCAGCAGCCCGGGACTAGCGGGAGGAGGAACCGGGGAGCTGTTTTTT.

The chain carries TRBV19 and TRBJ1-2; 7 bases are a match to TRBD1. The CDR3 is 14 amino acids. Trimming removed 8 bases from V and 5 bases from J; junction bases left unmatched: 11. The germline gives CDR1 LNHDA, CDR2 SQIVND (reference sequence). In DNA, the CDR3 is TGTGCCAGTGTCCGGGACAGAAGTTTTTATGGCTACACCTTC. It yields the protein CASVRDRSFYGYTF.

The chain has TRBV5-1 and TRBJ2-3, with 9 bases lining up with TRBD1. Trimming at V came to 3 bases and at J to 1 base, leaving 9 bases not matched to a gene. Germline CDR1 reads SGHRS; CDR2 reads YFSETQ. There are 17 residues in the CDR3. The CDR3 reads CASSSRWTGEGTDTQYF. The DNA for the CDR3 is TGCGCCAGCAGCTCTAGGTGGACAGGGGAAGGCACAGATACGCAGTATTTT.

CDR3 sequence reads: CASSLERGTYQETQYF. CDR3 coding DNA: TGTGCCAGCAGCTTGGAAAGGGGGACGTACCAAGAGACCCAGTACTTC. This chain connects TRBV5-6 to TRBJ2-5, with a tentative D call TRBD1 (6 bases). Trimming shortened V by 0 bases and J by 0 bases, and 12 bases separated the two germline ends. The CDR3 length is 16 residues. Germline CDR1 reads SGHDT; CDR2 reads YYEEEE.

The rearrangement links TRBV6-1 to TRBJ1-3; no firm D call. The V and J ends lost 1 base and 0 bases respectively, with 4 bases between them. The germline CDR1 and CDR2 sequences are MNHNS and SASEGT. The CDR3 has 14 residues. The CDR3 loop reads CASSEGPSGNTIYF. Written as DNA, the CDR3 is TGTGCCAGCAGTGAAGGGCCCTCTGGAAACACCATATATTTT.

The rearrangement uses TRBV6-2 or TRBV6-3 and TRBJ1-1; 7 positions match TRBD1. J gave up 7 bases and V 5 bases, and 4 bases lay outside the gene matches. In germline, CDR1 is MNHEY, CDR2 SVGEGT. This CDR3 has 12 residues. The CDR3 protein is CASSPRQGEAFF. The DNA for the CDR3 is TGTGCCAGCAGTCCCCGACAGGGTGAAGCTTTCTTT.

The rearrangement uses TRBV7-6 and TRBJ2-1; TRBD1 might be the D (5 bases). The CDR3 runs 17 residues. V lost 3 bases and J 4 bases, leaving 19 bases between the germline ends. Germline V gene lookup returns CDR1 SGHVS and CDR2 FNYEAQ. The CDR3 loop is CASSFRGDDLGYNEQFF. The DNA for the CDR3 is TGTGCCAGCAGCTTTAGGGGTGACGACTTAGGGTACAATGAGCAGTTCTTC. Variable domain in full (rest from reference TRBV7-6 and TRBJ2-1): GAGVSQSPRYKVTKRGQDVALRCDPISGHVSLYWYRQALGQGPEFLTYFNYEAQQDKSGLPNDRFSAERPEGSISTLTIQRTEQRDSAMYRCASSFRGDDLGYNEQFFGPGTRLTVL.

This clone came up once. This chain uses TRBV6-5 with TRBJ1-4; 7 bases are a match to TRBD1. CDR3 length: 12 amino acids. CDR1 and CDR2 (germline): MNHEY, SVGAGI. J lost 14 bases, V lost 7 bases, and 10 bases had no gene match. For the CDR3, the DNA is TGTGCCAGCAAACGACAGGGAGGCCCTCTGTTTTTT. Protein: CASKRQGGPLFF.

The rearrangement uses TRBV19 and TRBJ2-7, with 11 bases matching TRBD1. Germline V gene data show CDR1 as LNHDA and CDR2 as SQIVND (reference sequence). The trim removed 1 base at V and 2 bases at J, leaving 1 base unmatched. CDR3 length: 15 residues. CDR3 amino acids: CASSIGTGGAYEQYF. The CDR3 DNA follows: TGTGCCAGTAGTATAGGGACAGGGGGCGCCTACGAGCAGTACTTC.

V usage is TRBV29-1 and J usage is TRBJ2-4, with 8 positions matching TRBD1. V shed 4 bases and J 8 bases; nucleotides not matched to a gene: 10. Germline CDR1 is SQVTM and CDR2 is ANQGSEA. There are 14 residues in the CDR3. CDR3 in amino acids: CSVVPAGGVDIQYF. For the CDR3, the DNA is TGCAGCGTTGTTCCCGCAGGGGGCGTAGACATTCAGTACTTC.

This clone has only one observation. The chain is built from TRBV10-1 and TRBJ2-5; 8 positions match TRBD1. Germline V gives CDR1 WNHNN, CDR2 SYGVQD (reference sequence). The junction had 17 bases not matched to a gene; V was cut back by 3 bases and J by 8 bases. This CDR3 has 17 amino acids. CDR3 coding DNA: TGCGCCAGCAGTGAACTTGTACAGGGGGGCGCACATGGAACCCAGTACTTC. This gives the protein CASSELVQGGAHGTQYF.

The V and J genes are TRBV30 and TRBJ1-5; D call uncertain. Germline V gene lookup returns CDR1 GTSNPN and CDR2 SVGIG (reference sequence). The V gene lost 0 bases and the J gene lost 4 bases, with 10 bases spanning the gap. The CDR3 runs 14 residues. CDR3 region: CAWSVGSSNQPQHF. In DNA form, the CDR3 reads TGTGCCTGGAGTGTCGGGTCCTCTAATCAGCCCCAGCATTTT.

The gene calls are TRBV12-2 and TRBJ2-5; TRBD1 is the table's D call, not checked against the DNA. TRBV12-2 is a documented pseudogene. This CDR3 region has 17 residues. In nucleotides, the CDR3 is TGTGCAAGTCGCTTAGCGCTGGAGCAGGGCTACCAAGAGACCCAGTACTTC. The encoded protein is CASRLALEQGYQETQYF.

CDR3 nucleotides: TGTGCCATCAGTGTGGGACAGAACACTGAAGCTTTCTTT. Encoded protein: CAISVGQNTEAFF. The chain recombines TRBV10-3 with TRBJ1-1; D might be TRBD1 (6 bases). Germline V gene sequence: CDR1 ENHRY, CDR2 SYGVKD. The CDR3 contains 13 residues. V was pared by 4 bases and J by 1 base, with 7 bases between.

The chain is built from TRBV7-8 and TRBJ1-1; no clear D. Per the germline V gene, CDR1 is SGHVS and CDR2 is FQNEAQ. The ends were cut back, 4 bases at V and 1 base at J, with 10 bases in the middle. This CDR3 is 14 amino acids long. CDR3: CASSSRAGNTEAFF. The CDR3 DNA reads TGTGCCAGCAGCTCCCGAGCCGGGAACACTGAAGCTTTCTTT.

V and J are TRBV10-2 and TRBJ2-5; TRBD2 aligns across 12 bases. Germline loops: CDR1 WSHSY, CDR2 SAAADI. J lost 0 bases, V lost 4 bases, and 18 bases had no gene match. The CDR3 runs to 21 residues. The CDR3 coding sequence is TGCGCCAGCAGTGTTTACCCTCGGGGGATCCTAGCGGGGGGGAACCAAGAGACCCAGTACTTC. It specifies CASSVYPRGILAGGNQETQYF.

The chain links TRBV27 to TRBJ1-3; D unresolved. V was clipped by 3 bases and J by 0 bases, with 12 bases between them. Germline V CDR1 and CDR2: MNHEY, SMNVEV (reference sequence). The CDR3 is 16 amino acids. CDR3 amino acids: CASSLGGATSGNTIYF. The CDR3 nucleotides read TGTGCCAGCAGTTTGGGTGGAGCTACCTCTGGAAACACCATATATTTT.

In its sample, this clone was seen a few times. The chain joins TRBV6-5 to TRBJ2-7; no firm D call. This CDR3 region has 14 residues. Germline V gene sequence: CDR1 MNHEY, CDR2 SVGAGI. V was clipped by 8 bases and J by 0 bases, with 14 bases between them. DNA of the CDR3: TGTGCCAGCCGCAGGCGTATCAGCTCCTACGAGCAGTACTTC. Its protein is CASRRRISSYEQYF.

The chain employs TRBV6-5 and TRBJ2-1; TRBD2 is a possible D gene (6 bases). The CDR3 is 11 amino acids. The germline V gene has CDR1 MNHEY and CDR2 SVGAGI. Trimming removed 5 bases at V and 9 bases at J, with 8 bases between. CDR3 residues: CASSREFEQFF. CDR3 DNA sequence: TGTGCCAGCAGTCGGGAGTTTGAGCAGTTCTTC.

The chain has TRBV4-2 and TRBJ1-1, with D possibly being TRBD1 (5 bases). The V and J ends lost 3 bases and 1 base respectively, with 6 bases between them. The germline V gene has CDR1 LGHNA and CDR2 YNFKEQ. This CDR3 comprises 13 residues. CDR3 bases: TGTGCCAGCAGCCATGGACAGAACACTGAAGCTTTCTTT. Translating gives CASSHGQNTEAFF.

The genes are TRBV30 and TRBJ1-2, with D perhaps TRBD1 (6 bases). V was clipped by 4 bases and J by 7 bases, with 16 bases between them. Germline V lookup: CDR1 GTSNPN, CDR2 SVGIG (reference sequence). The CDR3 contains 13 residues. CDR3 in amino acids: CAWTMGGGLGYTF. CDR3 bases: TGTGCCTGGACTATGGGAGGGGGTCTTGGCTACACCTTC.

The rearrangement links TRBV5-1 to TRBJ2-1; 14 bases agree with TRBD2. Per the germline V gene, CDR1 is SGHRS and CDR2 is YFSETQ. The CDR3 contains 17 residues. V gave up 0 bases and J gave up 4 bases; unmatched junction bases: 3. CDR3 residues: CASSLEGLAGAYNEQFF. The DNA of the CDR3 is TGCGCCAGCAGCTTGGAGGGACTAGCGGGGGCATACAATGAGCAGTTCTTC.

The CDR3 DNA sequence: TGTGCCAGTACCCAGACAGTCCCGAACACTGAAGCTTTCTTT. It specifies CASTQTVPNTEAFF. This sequence joins TRBV19 and TRBJ1-1, with a tentative D call TRBD1 (5 bases). CDR1 is LNHDA and CDR2 is SQIVND in the germline V gene (reference sequence). Trimming left V 7 bases short and J 1 base short, with 13 bases between. The CDR3 has 14 residues. Full variable domain (remainder filled in from reference TRBV19 and TRBJ1-1): DGGITQSPKYLFRKEGQNVTLSCEQNLNHDAMYWYRQDPGQGLRLIYYSQIVNDFQKGDIAEGYSVSREKKESFPLTVTSAQKNPTAFYLCASTQTVPNTEAFFGQGTRLTVV.

The J gene is TRBJ1-2, the V gene TRBV6-1, with 8 bases matching TRBD1. Germline-derived CDR1 and CDR2 are MNHNS and SASEGT. This CDR3 spans 13 amino acids. The V segment lost 2 bases and the J segment 5 bases; nucleotides outside the gene matches: 1. The chain's CDR3 is CASSEQGAYGYTF. Written as DNA, the CDR3 is TGTGCCAGCAGTGAACAGGGGGCATATGGCTACACCTTC.

The chain employs TRBV30 and TRBJ2-1; possible D gene TRBD1, 6 bases. CDR3 length equals 16 residues. V lost 1 base, J lost 12 bases, and 25 bases lay in between. CDR1 is GTSNPN and CDR2 is SVGIG in the germline V gene (reference sequence). CDR3 DNA: TGTGCCTGGAGTGGAGGTTGGACAGAGAATGAGATAGCGCAGTTCTTC. Amino acids: CAWSGGWTENEIAQFF.

V usage is TRBV20-1 and J usage is TRBJ1-1; possible D gene TRBD1, 6 bases. The V end was cut by 6 bases, the J end by 10 bases, with 15 bases between. The V gene's germline CDR1 is DFQATT and CDR2 SNEGSKA (reference sequence). The CDR3 has 11 amino acids. CDR3 protein: CSAHPGGAAFF. DNA of the CDR3: TGCAGTGCCCATCCGGGGGGGGCAGCTTTCTTT.

This clone was picked up one time. The V and J genes are TRBV15 and TRBJ1-3; no reliable D call. Germline V CDR1 and CDR2: LNHNV, YYDKDF (reference sequence). V was shortened by 8 bases and J by 0 bases, with 14 bases between the two germline ends. This CDR3 contains 15 residues. CDR3: CATALEAYSGNTIYF. CDR3 nucleotides: TGTGCCACCGCACTAGAGGCGTACTCTGGAAACACCATATATTTT.

The chain combines TRBV7-3 with TRBJ2-1, with D maybe TRBD2 (5 bases). The V end lost 5 bases, the J end lost 8 bases, and 22 bases lay between the germline ends. This CDR3 has 16 amino acids. The germline gives CDR1 SGHTA, CDR2 FQGTGA. The CDR3 here is CASSHSGGALGDEQFF. CDR3 DNA: TGTGCCAGCAGCCACTCCGGAGGAGCCCTGGGCGATGAGCAGTTCTTC.